This TCR beta chain stems from a study of glioma-infiltrating T cells after dendritic cell vaccination. Study-level information: Three intradermal dendritic cell vaccine injections were given every two weeks.

Profiled with immunoSEQ multiplex PCR; TCRdb holds only in-frame clones, not every one. The table includes 49,000 or so clones, 85% detected once. Regarding this clone: The antigen remains unidentified.

Trimming removed 8 bases from V and 3 bases from J, with 20 bases in between. The CDR3 length is 15 residues. Germline V CDR1 and CDR2: SNHLY, FYNNEI. Points from the study as a whole: Longer survival after dendritic cell vaccination followed higher pretreatment TIL content.

The chain has TRBV2 and TRBJ2-7; weak D call: TRBD2 (6 bases). This clonotype originated in a human donor with glioblastoma. The material sequenced was blood, taken before dendritic cell vaccination. The CDR3 here is CASGRGLGGYYEQYF. CDR3 coding DNA: TGTGCCAGCGGCCGAGGACTCGGGGGTTACTACGAGCAGTACTTC.